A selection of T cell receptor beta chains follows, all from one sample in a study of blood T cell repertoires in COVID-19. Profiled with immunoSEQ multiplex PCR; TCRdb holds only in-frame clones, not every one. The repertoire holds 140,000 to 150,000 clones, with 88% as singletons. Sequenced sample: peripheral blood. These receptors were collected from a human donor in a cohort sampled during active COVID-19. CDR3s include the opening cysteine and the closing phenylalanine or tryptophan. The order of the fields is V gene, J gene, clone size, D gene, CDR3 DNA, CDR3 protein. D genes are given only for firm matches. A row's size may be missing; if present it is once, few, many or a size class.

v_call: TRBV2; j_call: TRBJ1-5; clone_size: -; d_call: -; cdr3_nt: TGTGCCAGCAGTGGGACAGCTTATAGCAATCAGCCCCAGCATTTT; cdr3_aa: CASSGTAYSNQPQHF
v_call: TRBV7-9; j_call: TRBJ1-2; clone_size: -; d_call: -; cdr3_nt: TGTGCCAGCAGCTGGGACAAGGGTGGCTACACCTTC; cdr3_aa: CASSWDKGGYTF
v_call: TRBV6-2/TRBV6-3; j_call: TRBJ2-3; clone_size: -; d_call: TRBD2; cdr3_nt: TGTGCCAGCAGTTACGAGCGGGGAATCACAGATACGCAGTATTTT; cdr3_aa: CASSYERGITDTQYF
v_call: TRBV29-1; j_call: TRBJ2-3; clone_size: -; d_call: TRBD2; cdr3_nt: TGCAGCGTTGTTAGCGGGGCGGCAGATACGCAGTATTTT; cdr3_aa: CSVVSGAADTQYF
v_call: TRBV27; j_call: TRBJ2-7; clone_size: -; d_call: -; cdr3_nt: TGTGCCAGCAGCCTATCCTTAGACAGTCCGGTAGAGCAGTACTTC; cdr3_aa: CASSLSLDSPVEQYF
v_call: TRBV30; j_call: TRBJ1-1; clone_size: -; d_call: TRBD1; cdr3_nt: TGTGCCTGGAAAGGAGCAGGGGGTTTTTACACTGAAGCTTTCTTT; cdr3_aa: CAWKGAGGFYTEAFF
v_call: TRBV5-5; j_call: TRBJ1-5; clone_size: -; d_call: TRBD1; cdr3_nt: TGTGCCAGCAGCTCCCGAGGACAGGCTAATCAGCCCCAGCATTTT; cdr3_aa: CASSSRGQANQPQHF
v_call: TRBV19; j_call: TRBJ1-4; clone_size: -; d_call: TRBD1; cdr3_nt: TGTGCCAGTAGTGCGGGACAGGGGGCAGGTGGTGAAAAACTGTTTTTT; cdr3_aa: CASSAGQGAGGEKLFF
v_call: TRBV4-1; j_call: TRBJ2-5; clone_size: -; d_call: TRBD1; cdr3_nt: TGCGCCAGCAGCCAAGCGCGTCCAGGGGGCTCAGAGACCCAGTACTTC; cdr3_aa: CASSQARPGGSETQYF
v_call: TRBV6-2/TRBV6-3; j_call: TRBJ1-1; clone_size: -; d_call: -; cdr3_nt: TGTGCCAGCAGTTACTCGGGGGCGCGGAGCACTGAAGCTTTCTTT; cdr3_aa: CASSYSGARSTEAFF
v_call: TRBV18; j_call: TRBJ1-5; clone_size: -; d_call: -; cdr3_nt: TGTGCCAGCTCACAGGAGGGCGGCCAGCCCCAGCATTTT; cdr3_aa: CASSQEGGQPQHF
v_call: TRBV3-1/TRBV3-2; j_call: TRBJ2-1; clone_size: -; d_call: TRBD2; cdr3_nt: TGTGCCAGCAGCCCCCTACCGGGAGGATACAATGAGCAGTTCTTC; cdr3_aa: CASSPLPGGYNEQFF
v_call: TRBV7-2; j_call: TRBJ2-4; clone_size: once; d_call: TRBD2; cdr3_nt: TGTGCCAGCAGCTTGGGAGGGAGTAGCAAAAACATTCAGTACTTC; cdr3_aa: CASSLGGSSKNIQYF
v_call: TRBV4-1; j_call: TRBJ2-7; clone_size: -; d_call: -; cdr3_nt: TGCGCCAGCAGCCAAGTGGGGGCCGGATCCTACGAGCAGTACTTC; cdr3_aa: CASSQVGAGSYEQYF
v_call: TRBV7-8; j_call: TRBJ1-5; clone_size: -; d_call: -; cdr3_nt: TGTGCCAGCAGCTCGACAAATAGCAATCAGCCCCAGCATTTT; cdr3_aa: CASSSTNSNQPQHF
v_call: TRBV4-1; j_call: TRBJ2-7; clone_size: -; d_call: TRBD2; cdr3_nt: TGCGCCAGCAGCCAAGGTAACGGGAGGGCTTACGAGCAGTACTTC; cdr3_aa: CASSQGNGRAYEQYF
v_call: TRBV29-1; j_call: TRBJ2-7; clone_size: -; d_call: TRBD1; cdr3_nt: TGCAGCGTCCAGACAGGGGAATCCTACGAGCAGTACTTC; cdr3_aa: CSVQTGESYEQYF
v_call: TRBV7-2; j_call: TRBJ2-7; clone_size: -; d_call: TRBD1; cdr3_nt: TGTGCCAGCAGCTTAAGGACAGGGGAAGTTGGGGAGCAGTACTTC; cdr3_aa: CASSLRTGEVGEQYF
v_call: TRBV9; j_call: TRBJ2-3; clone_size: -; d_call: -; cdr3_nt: TGTGCCAGCAGCGTAGCTGGGGGGGCTGGAGATACGCAGTATTTT; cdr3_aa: CASSVAGGAGDTQYF
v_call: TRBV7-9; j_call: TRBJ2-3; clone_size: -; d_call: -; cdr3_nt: TGTGCCAGCAGCTTACAAGCGATCCTCGGCCTCCCTGTTTTT; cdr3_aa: CASSLQAILGLPVF